This T cell receptor (beta chain) was sequenced during a study of cytomegalovirus exposure and HLA in healthy donors. The trim removed 2 bases at V and 7 bases at J, leaving 2 bases unmatched. In germline, CDR1 is GTSNPN, CDR2 SVGIG (reference sequence). The CDR3 is made up of 13 amino acids. Notes on the study in general: The authors listed some 150 TCR beta chains as cytomegalovirus-associated.

It was with 60 Vbeta and 13 Jbeta primers that the PCR ran. The method was immunoSEQ multiplex PCR; TCRdb's version includes in-frame clones alone and lacks a portion of them. Here the sample spans some 20,000 clones, roughly 75% being singletons. About this clone itself: Its antigen is not identified.

Sequenced sample: PBMCs. The sequence was collected from a man between 18 and 35 years old in good health and CMV-seronegative. This rearrangement joins TRBV30 to TRBJ1-6; 7 bases are a match to TRBD1. DNA for the CDR3: TGTGCCTGGAGTCAACAGGGGAATTCACCCCTCCACTTT. Translating it yields CAWSQQGNSPLHF. Supplemented by reference TRBV30 and TRBJ1-6, the full variable domain reads SQTIHQWPATLVQPVGSPLSLECTVEGTSNPNLYWYRQAAGRGLQLLFYSVGIGQISSEVPQNLSASRPQDRQFILSSKKLLLSDSGFYLCAWSQQGNSPLHFGNGTRLTVT.